Listed below are T cell receptor beta chains from one sample, sequenced in a study of cytomegalovirus exposure and HLA in healthy donors. Here immunoSEQ multiplex PCR was the method, and the copy in TCRdb shows in-frame clones only, minus some. The table includes hundreds of thousands of clones, 75% to 90% detected once. The sequenced sample was PBMCs. The source is a woman between 18 and 30 years old in good health and CMV-seronegative. The CDR3 runs from the conserved cysteine through the conserved F or W. The D gene is left open where the match is weak. Where a row states a size, it is once, few, many or the class of an expanded clone; other rows omit it.

v_call	clone_size	d_call	j_call	cdr3_aa	cdr3_nt
TRBV6-6	once	TRBD2	TRBJ2-1	CASSRTSGTSNEQFF	TGTGCCAGCAGTAGGACTAGCGGGACCTCCAATGAGCAGTTCTTC
TRBV28	.	TRBD2	TRBJ2-1	CASSSLTSLVQNEQFF	TGTGCCAGCAGCAGCTTGACTAGCCTAGTCCAAAATGAGCAGTTCTTC
TRBV6-5	.	.	TRBJ1-1	CASSRAGVTEAFF	TGTGCCAGCAGTCGGGCCGGGGTTACTGAAGCTTTCTTT
TRBV27	.	.	TRBJ1-1	CASRTVNTEAFF	TGTGCCAGCAGGACAGTGAACACTGAAGCTTTCTTT
TRBV28	few	.	TRBJ1-5	CASSLTGSSNQPQHF	TGTGCCAGCAGTTTAACAGGCAGCTCCAATCAGCCCCAGCATTTT
TRBV28	.	TRBD1	TRBJ1-5	CASSLSGTGGQPQHF	TGTGCCAGCAGTTTGTCCGGGACAGGGGGGCAGCCCCAGCATTTT
TRBV6-1	few	TRBD2	TRBJ2-1	CASAGLAEYNEQFF	TGTGCCAGCGCGGGACTAGCGGAATACAATGAGCAGTTCTTC
TRBV6-6	.	.	TRBJ1-1	CASRSVGNTEAFF	TGTGCCAGCAGAAGCGTGGGGAACACTGAAGCTTTCTTT
TRBV7-2	.	TRBD1	TRBJ2-2	CASSLAVEYRGMSGELFF	TGTGCCAGCAGCTTAGCGGTCGAATACAGGGGGATGTCCGGGGAGCTGTTTTTT
TRBV30	.	TRBD1	TRBJ1-6	CAWSPGQGDSPLHF	TGTGCCTGGAGCCCGGGACAGGGGGATTCACCCCTCCACTTT
TRBV2	.	TRBD2	TRBJ2-7	CASSYGTSVSYEQYF	TGTGCCAGCAGTTACGGGACTAGCGTTTCCTACGAGCAGTACTTC
TRBV4-1	.	TRBD2	TRBJ2-5	CASSLGLAGGETQYF	TGCGCCAGCAGCCTTGGACTAGCGGGGGGGGAGACCCAGTACTTC
TRBV2	.	TRBD2	TRBJ2-1	CASSALRGLAGEGEQFF	TGTGCCAGCAGTGCCCTGAGGGGACTAGCGGGAGAAGGCGAGCAGTTCTTC
TRBV19	.	TRBD1	TRBJ1-2	CASSIHRDSSNTF	TGTGCCAGTAGTATACACCGGGACAGCTCTAATACCTTC
TRBV14	.	TRBD2	TRBJ2-7	CASSLGLGTYEQYF	TGTGCCAGCAGCTTGGGACTAGGGACCTACGAGCAGTACTTC
TRBV5-1	few	.	TRBJ1-2	CASSPGGNYGYTF	TGCGCCAGCAGCCCGGGGGGGAACTATGGCTACACCTTC
TRBV28	.	.	TRBJ1-1	CASNWPQGGNTEAFF	TGTGCCAGCAATTGGCCTCAAGGGGGGAACACTGAAGCTTTCTTT
TRBV4-1	.	.	TRBJ1-1	CASSQTPAGMNTEAFF	TGCGCCAGCAGCCAAACCCCGGCAGGGATGAACACTGAAGCTTTCTTT
TRBV28	.	TRBD2	TRBJ2-1	CASSPLLAGVGNEQFF	TGTGCCAGCAGTCCCCTACTAGCGGGAGTCGGGAATGAGCAGTTCTTC
TRBV2	few	.	TRBJ1-2	CASRVVSREAYGYTF	TGTGCCAGCCGGGTAGTGAGCAGGGAGGCCTATGGCTACACCTTC
TRBV5-1	.	.	TRBJ1-4	CASSSDWEANEKLFF	TGCGCCAGCAGCTCTGACTGGGAGGCTAATGAAAAACTGTTTTTT
TRBV6-1	.	TRBD1	TRBJ1-5	CASRRGQGGQPQHF	TGTGCCAGCAGGAGGGGACAGGGAGGCCAGCCCCAGCATTTT
TRBV28	.	TRBD2	TRBJ2-5	CASRSGTSGAETQYF	TGTGCCAGCAGATCCGGGACTAGCGGGGCGGAGACCCAGTACTTC
TRBV19	.	.	TRBJ1-5	CASSSGGGLVQPQHF	TGTGCCAGTAGTTCCGGGGGTGGCTTGGTACAGCCCCAGCATTTT
TRBV7-8	.	.	TRBJ2-7	CASSHREVFPYEQYF	TGTGCCAGCAGCCATAGGGAGGTTTTTCCCTACGAGCAGTACTTC
TRBV9	.	TRBD2	TRBJ2-5	CASSVGGGTSGEAQYF	TGTGCCAGCAGCGTAGGAGGGGGGACTAGCGGGGAAGCCCAGTACTTC